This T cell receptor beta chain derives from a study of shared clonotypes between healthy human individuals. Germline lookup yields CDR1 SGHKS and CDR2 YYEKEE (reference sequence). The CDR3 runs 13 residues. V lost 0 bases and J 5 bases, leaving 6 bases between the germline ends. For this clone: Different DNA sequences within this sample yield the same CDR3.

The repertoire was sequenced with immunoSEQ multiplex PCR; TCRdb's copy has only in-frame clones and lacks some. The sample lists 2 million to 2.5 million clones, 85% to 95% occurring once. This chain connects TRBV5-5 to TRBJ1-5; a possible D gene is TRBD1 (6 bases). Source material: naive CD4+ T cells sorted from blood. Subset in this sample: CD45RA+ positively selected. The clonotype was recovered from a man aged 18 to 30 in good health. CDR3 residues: CASSLAGDQPQHF. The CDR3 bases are TGTGCCAGCAGCTTGGCAGGGGATCAGCCCCAGCATTTT.